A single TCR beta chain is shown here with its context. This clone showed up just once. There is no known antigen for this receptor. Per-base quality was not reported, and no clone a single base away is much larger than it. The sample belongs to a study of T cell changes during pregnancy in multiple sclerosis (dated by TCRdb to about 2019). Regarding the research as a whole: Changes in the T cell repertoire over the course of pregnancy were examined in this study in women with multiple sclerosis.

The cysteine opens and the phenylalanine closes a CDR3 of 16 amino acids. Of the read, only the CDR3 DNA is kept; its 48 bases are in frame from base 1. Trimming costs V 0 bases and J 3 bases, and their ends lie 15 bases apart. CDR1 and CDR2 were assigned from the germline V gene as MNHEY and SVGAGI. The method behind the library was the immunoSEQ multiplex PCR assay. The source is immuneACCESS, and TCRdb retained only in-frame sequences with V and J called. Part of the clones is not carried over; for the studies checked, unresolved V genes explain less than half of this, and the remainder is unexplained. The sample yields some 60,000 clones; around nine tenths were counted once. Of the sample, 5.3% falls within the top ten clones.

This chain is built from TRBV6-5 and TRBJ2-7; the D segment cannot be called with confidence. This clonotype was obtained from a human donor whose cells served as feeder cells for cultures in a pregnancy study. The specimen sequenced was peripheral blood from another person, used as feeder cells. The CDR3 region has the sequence CASSYSRHPGSYEQYF. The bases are TGTGCCAGCAGTTACTCTAGACACCCTGGAAGCTACGAGCAGTACTTC.